A selection of T cell receptor beta chains follows, all from one sample in a study of T cell repertoires in cytomegalovirus infection. Their antigen targets remain unknown. One entry per CDR3 protein, called by TCRdb with MiXCR from the reads. Among roughly 990,000 distinct CDR3 sequences listed, 30% to 40% were seen once. The sample was cultured CD8+ T cells from PBMCs, taken from culture after CMV antigen stimulation. The receptor set was obtained from a human donor in good health (CMV status not recorded). Some clones in this sample may be carry-over from other donors' samples. Both conserved end residues are part of each CDR3. D genes are given only for firm matches.

d_call	v_call	j_call	cdr3_aa
.	TRBV19	TRBJ1-1	CASSLYRSEAFF
.	TRBV9	TRBJ2-3	CASSPRRPYDSTDTQYF
TRBD1	TRBV10-3	TRBJ2-7	CAIGGGQESISYEQYF
.	TRBV12-3/TRBV12-4	TRBJ2-1	CAILDREDYNEQFF
TRBD2	TRBV6-1	TRBJ2-5	CASSEGTSGGALPFPVETQYF
TRBD2	TRBV9	TRBJ2-3	CASSGRGGAGTDTQYF
.	TRBV6-5	TRBJ1-2	CASSYSMDPANYGYTF
.	TRBV7-9	TRBJ2-1	CASSPFEAPYNEQFF
.	TRBV6-2/TRBV6-3	TRBJ2-7	CASTRESQYF
.	TRBV18	TRBJ1-1	CASSQGVWVNTEAFF
.	TRBV6-1	TRBJ1-1	CASTSGLGTEAFF
.	TRBV4-2	TRBJ2-3	CASSPEGGAGTDTQYF
TRBD2	TRBV4-1	TRBJ2-2	CASKLAGSTGELFF
.	TRBV7-3	TRBJ2-2	CASSPERDPGELFF
.	TRBV6-1	TRBJ2-6	CASSSRPWSSGANVLTF
.	TRBV7-8	TRBJ1-2	CASSAAPPHYGYTF
TRBD1	TRBV12-3/TRBV12-4	TRBJ1-1	CASSWTGDRTEAFF
.	TRBV19	TRBJ2-1	CASKLPSYNEQFF
TRBD2	TRBV27	TRBJ2-1	CASSVTSGGGNEQFF
.	TRBV27	TRBJ2-1	CASSLTGTWDEQFF
.	TRBV7-6	TRBJ1-2	CASSREWGGYTF
TRBD1	TRBV7-6	TRBJ2-5	CASGDRTSQETQYF
.	TRBV12-3/TRBV12-4	TRBJ1-1	CASIGGTGGNIEAFF
.	TRBV6-5	TRBJ1-2	CASSYSSGTPRPNGYTF
.	TRBV4-1	TRBJ2-7	CASSHGESEQYF
.	TRBV6-2/TRBV6-3	TRBJ2-4	CASSYSTGTADIQYF
.	TRBV7-2	TRBJ1-2	CASITARYGYTF
.	TRBV7-9	TRBJ2-3	CAARIPNTDTQYF
.	TRBV27	TRBJ1-1	CASSLRGSYRSTEAFF
.	TRBV4-1	TRBJ2-7	CASSQGRHSYEQYF
TRBD2	TRBV20-1	TRBJ2-7	CSARDLAGGNYEQYF
TRBD2	TRBV27	TRBJ2-3	CASSLEGRGDTQYF
TRBD2	TRBV11-1	TRBJ2-5	CASSSGTRYQETQYF
TRBD2	TRBV7-9	TRBJ2-2	CASSSPTGTSNGELFF
.	TRBV12-3/TRBV12-4	TRBJ1-1	CASSLEGFRTEAFF
TRBD1	TRBV27	TRBJ1-2	CASSLSIGQGLYYGYTF
.	TRBV5-6	TRBJ2-1	CASSPRLADEQFF
TRBD1	TRBV7-6	TRBJ1-4	CASSLGGQGLNEKLFF
.	TRBV7-9	TRBJ1-4	CASSLADSGREKLFF
TRBD2	TRBV7-3	TRBJ2-1	CASSQTSDGEQFF
.	TRBV5-4	TRBJ1-2	CASSFGEGVGSNYGYTF
.	TRBV15	TRBJ2-1	CATSPTYNEQFF
TRBD2	TRBV7-2	TRBJ2-3	CASSLLAGGLGDTQYF
.	TRBV5-1	TRBJ2-7	CASSWQGLYEQYF
.	TRBV14	TRBJ2-1	CASSQETTSYNEQFF
TRBD2	TRBV2	TRBJ2-5	CASRDLLAGNQETQYF
.	TRBV5-6	TRBJ1-1	CASSPGRGWNTEAFF
.	TRBV12-3/TRBV12-4	TRBJ1-4	CASGEPSTNEKLFF
.	TRBV6-2/TRBV6-3	TRBJ2-5	CASSRILGETQYF
.	TRBV7-6	TRBJ2-3	CASSPSRYNPTDTQYF
TRBD1	TRBV4-3	TRBJ1-6	CTSSQDGTGVEPLHF
.	TRBV13	TRBJ2-5	CASSSGEDVTQYF
.	TRBV14	TRBJ1-6	CASSQGSFNSPLHF
.	TRBV6-5	TRBJ1-1	CASSYDIGGNTEAFF
TRBD2	TRBV5-8	TRBJ2-4	CASSSGLANIQYF